These 25 T cell receptor beta chains came from one sample sequenced in a study of cytomegalovirus exposure and HLA in healthy donors. The primer mix had 60 Vbeta and 13 Jbeta primers. Some clones are missing from TCRdb's copy, which holds only in-frame ones; the method was immunoSEQ multiplex PCR. The sample shows around 150,000 clones, 75% to 90% of them seen only once. Sequencing was done on a sample of PBMCs. The receptors were gathered from a woman aged 18-30 years in good health and CMV-seronegative.

The genes are TRBV5-1 and TRBJ2-7; D is unresolved. With 3 bases removed from V and 3 bases from J, the gap between germline ends came to 7 bases. CDR1 and CDR2 from the germline V gene are SGHRS and YFSETQ. This CDR3 spans 12 amino acids. The CDR3 nucleotides read TGCGCCAGCAGCTCTCCTAACTACGAGCAGTACTTC. This codes for CASSSPNYEQYF.

The chain couples TRBV25-1 to TRBJ1-4, with 7 bases fitting TRBD1. J gave up 2 bases and V 8 bases, and 8 bases lay outside the gene matches. This CDR3 is built from 15 residues. Germline V gene lookup returns CDR1 MGHDK and CDR2 SYGVNS. CDR3 coding DNA: TGTGCCAGCTCCGAATCGACAGGGACTAATGAAAAACTGTTTTTT. It yields the protein CASSESTGTNEKLFF.

The chain uses TRBV6-1 and TRBJ1-3; no clear D gene. With 4 bases removed from V and 0 bases from J, the gap between germline ends came to 19 bases. The CDR3 spans 18 residues. From germline, CDR1 is MNHNS and CDR2 SASEGT. CDR3 in amino acids: CASSVLAGGILSGNTIYF. The DNA for the CDR3 is TGTGCCAGCAGTGTATTGGCGGGTGGTATACTCTCTGGAAACACCATATATTTT.

The chain joins TRBV6-5 to TRBJ2-2; D perhaps matches TRBD2 (6 bases). Germline V gene lookup returns CDR1 MNHEY and CDR2 SVGAGI. Trimming removed 4 bases from V and 4 bases from J, with 13 bases in between. CDR3 length equals 15 residues. The DNA for the CDR3 is TGTGCCAGCAGTTTGGAGGGCCTAGGCACCGGGGAGCTGTTTTTT. Translated, it gives CASSLEGLGTGELFF.

The V gene is TRBV2, the J gene TRBJ2-5; TRBD2 might be the D (6 bases). The CDR3 covers 13 residues. Germline CDR1 and CDR2: SNHLY and FYNNEI. The V and J ends lost 8 bases and 3 bases respectively, with 13 bases between them. This CDR3 is CASEQGGKETQYF. As DNA, the CDR3 is TGTGCCAGCGAGCAGGGAGGTAAAGAGACCCAGTACTTC.

The rearrangement joins TRBV6-5 to TRBJ2-5; possibly TRBD1 for D (6 bases). Germline V gene sequence: CDR1 MNHEY, CDR2 SVGAGI. The CDR3 runs 15 residues. V was shortened by 0 bases and J by 4 bases, with 12 bases between the two germline ends. The CDR3 protein is CASSYSNRDGETQYF. The CDR3 DNA reads as TGTGCCAGCAGTTACTCGAACAGGGACGGAGAGACCCAGTACTTC.

The chain couples TRBV28 to TRBJ1-2; TRBD1 agrees at 12 bases. V was pared by 8 bases and J by 7 bases, with 8 bases of the junction left unmatched. Germline assignment: CDR1 MDHEN and CDR2 SYDVKM. The CDR3 sequence is 14 residues long. This chain's CDR3 is CASWGTGGIRGYTF. For the CDR3, the DNA is TGTGCCAGCTGGGGGACAGGGGGCATCCGTGGCTACACCTTC.

The chain recombines TRBV6-5 with TRBJ2-7; 11 nucleotides agree with TRBD2. Trimming took 5 bases from V and 3 from J; bases not matched to a gene: 3. In germline, CDR1 is MNHEY, CDR2 SVGAGI. The CDR3 is 14 amino acids. The CDR3 coding sequence is TGTGCCAGCAGTCTGGGGACTAGCGGCTACGAGCAGTACTTC. This codes for CASSLGTSGYEQYF.

The rearrangement uses TRBV5-1 and TRBJ2-5; perhaps TRBD1 as D (6 bases). The CDR3 covers 13 residues. Trimming took off 5 bases at V and 2 bases at J, with 10 bases between the two ends. The germline CDR1 and CDR2 sequences are SGHRS and YFSETQ. CDR3 in amino acids: CASRRGSQETQYF. In nucleotides, the CDR3 is TGCGCCAGCAGGAGGGGGAGTCAAGAGACCCAGTACTTC.

The chain couples TRBV10-1 to TRBJ2-3, with D perhaps matching TRBD2 (5 bases). Trimming stripped 6 bases from V and 0 bases from J, with 13 bases between. Germline V gene data show CDR1 as WNHNN and CDR2 as SYGVQD (reference sequence). The CDR3 totals 15 residues. DNA of the CDR3: TGCGCCAGCAGCATTGTGGGGAGAAGCACAGATACGCAGTATTTT. Amino acids: CASSIVGRSTDTQYF.

This chain uses TRBV4-2 with TRBJ2-5, with 10 bases lining up with TRBD2. The V segment lost 0 bases and the J segment 2 bases; nucleotides outside the gene matches: 6. This CDR3 has 17 residues. CDR1 is LGHNA, CDR2 YNFKEQ, per germline. The CDR3 region has the DNA TGTGCCAGCAGCCAAGATTGGGTAGCGGGGGGTCAAGAGACCCAGTACTTC. This codes for CASSQDWVAGGQETQYF.

The sample holds a few counts of this clone. V and J are TRBV28 and TRBJ1-4, with TRBD1 identical over 9 bases. The germline gives CDR1 MDHEN, CDR2 SYDVKM. The CDR3 is 14 residues long. V shed 6 bases, J shed 8 bases, and the junction held 7 bases outside the gene matches. CDR3 in amino acids: CASRRTGESEKLFF. CDR3 bases: TGTGCCAGCAGACGGACAGGGGAAAGCGAAAAACTGTTTTTT.

The chain combines TRBV7-2 with TRBJ2-1, with 8 bases that match TRBD2. The CDR3 totals 15 residues. V trimming: 1 base; J trimming: 3 bases; junction bases outside the gene matches: 2. Germline assignment: CDR1 SGHTA and CDR2 FQGNSA. CDR3 sequence reads: CASSLDLAGYNEQFF. The CDR3 bases are TGTGCCAGCAGCTTAGACCTAGCGGGCTACAATGAGCAGTTCTTC.

The J gene is TRBJ2-3, the V gene TRBV18, with a possible D match to TRBD2 (6 bases). Germline V gene data show CDR1 as KGHSH and CDR2 as LQKENI. The CDR3 runs 17 residues. Trimming took 2 bases from V and 2 from J, leaving 17 bases between them. The CDR3 spells CASSPWVGLQITDTQYF. The CDR3 region has the DNA TGTGCCAGCTCACCATGGGTGGGACTCCAGATCACAGATACGCAGTATTTT.

The V call is TRBV7-3, the J call TRBJ1-2; D is perhaps TRBD1 (5 bases). The CDR3 length is 13 residues. From germline, CDR1 is SGHTA and CDR2 FQGTGA. The V gene lost 2 bases and the J gene lost 4 bases, with 8 bases spanning the gap. CDR3 DNA sequence: TGTGCCAGCAGCTTAGCAGGGTCCTATGGCTACACCTTC. It translates to CASSLAGSYGYTF.

The V call is TRBV27, the J call TRBJ2-1, with 11 bases matching TRBD2. Losses at the gene ends were 9 bases for V and 4 bases for J; bases not matched to a gene: 11. Germline V gene sequence: CDR1 MNHEY, CDR2 SMNVEV (reference sequence). CDR3 length: 16 residues. CDR3 DNA: TGTGCCAGACCTGTATTTCGGACTAGCGGGTACAATGAGCAGTTCTTC. Its protein is CARPVFRTSGYNEQFF.

The chain employs TRBV28 and TRBJ1-5; possibly TRBD1 for D (6 bases). The CDR3 is 13 residues long. Germline assignment: CDR1 MDHEN and CDR2 SYDVKM. V shed 1 base and J shed 5 bases, with 6 bases lying between them. CDR3 region: CASSLYRDQPQHF. For the CDR3, the DNA is TGTGCCAGCAGTTTATACAGGGATCAGCCCCAGCATTTT.

CDR3 protein: CASSLNGGTNTGELFF. DNA for the CDR3: TGTGCCAGCAGCCTCAATGGGGGGACTAACACCGGGGAGCTGTTTTTT. The chain combines TRBV5-4 with TRBJ2-2; tentatively, D is TRBD2 (6 bases). The CDR3 contains 16 residues. V was trimmed by 4 bases and J by 2 bases, leaving 15 bases between them. In germline, CDR1 is SGHNT, CDR2 YYREEE (reference sequence).

The chain links TRBV5-6 to TRBJ1-5; 9 bases map to TRBD1. The V segment lost 0 bases and the J segment 6 bases; nucleotides outside the gene matches: 10. The CDR3 sequence is 17 residues long. The germline V gene encodes CDR1 SGHDT and CDR2 YYEEEE. The CDR3, as DNA: TGTGCCAGCAGCTTGGGCACAGGGGGCGCGGGAGTTCAGCCCCAGCATTTT. Protein product: CASSLGTGGAGVQPQHF.

This rearrangement joins TRBV19 to TRBJ1-1; the D is unclear. Trimming took 3 bases from V and 3 from J, leaving 11 bases between them. This CDR3 is built from 14 residues. Germline values: CDR1 LNHDA, CDR2 SQIVND (reference sequence). CDR3 residues: CASSIWGVYTEAFF. For the CDR3, the DNA is TGTGCCAGTAGTATTTGGGGAGTCTACACTGAAGCTTTCTTT.

This clone was counted only a few times. The chain carries TRBV19 and TRBJ1-5, with D unresolved. The V end was cut by 7 bases, the J end by 2 bases, with 24 bases between. The germline CDR1 and CDR2 sequences are LNHDA and SQIVND (reference sequence). The CDR3 totals 18 residues. The CDR3 bases are TGTGCCAGTACCCTTTACGGGGAGAGACATCGACGCAATCAGCCCCAGCATTTT. This codes for CASTLYGERHRRNQPQHF.

V and J are TRBV10-3 and TRBJ2-2; TRBD1 matches at 7 bases. There are 12 residues in the CDR3. The V and J ends lost 9 bases and 6 bases, in that order; junction bases with no gene match: 4. Germline loops: CDR1 ENHRY, CDR2 SYGVKD. In DNA, the CDR3 is TGTGCCATTACAGGGGTCGCCGGGGAGCTGTTTTTT. This sequence encodes CAITGVAGELFF.

The V call is TRBV6-5, the J call TRBJ2-1, with 11 bases matching TRBD2. CDR1 and CDR2 (germline): MNHEY, SVGAGI. Trimming cost V 6 bases and J 6 bases; bases outside gene matches: 7. The CDR3 loop spans 15 amino acids. The CDR3 coding sequence is TGTGCCAGCAGCTACGGACTAGCGGGTAGCAATGAGCAGTTCTTC. Its translation: CASSYGLAGSNEQFF.

V and J are TRBV5-6 and TRBJ2-1; 16 nucleotides line up with TRBD2. The CDR3 runs 18 residues. The J segment lost 8 bases and the V segment lost 4 bases, leaving 12 bases of the junction unmatched. CDR1 SGHDT and CDR2 YYEEEE come from the germline V gene. CDR3 nucleotides: TGTGCCAGCAGCCGAATGACGGGACTAGCGGGAGGGCCCGATGAGCAGTTCTTC. This translates into CASSRMTGLAGGPDEQFF.

Comments on this clone: Other nucleotide sequences from this sample produce the same CDR3. The chain has TRBV6-5 and TRBJ2-1, with 16 positions matching TRBD2. The CDR3 runs 15 residues. The V gene's germline CDR1 is MNHEY and CDR2 SVGAGI. V shed 6 bases, J shed 10 bases, and the junction held 6 bases outside the gene matches. The CDR3 DNA sequence: TGTGCCAGCAGCAGGGGACTAGCGGGGGGGTACGAGCAGTTCTTC. It codes for CASSRGLAGGYEQFF.